What follows are 27 T cell receptor beta chains derived from one specimen sequenced in a study of OX40 agonist ivuxolimab in advanced cancers. Using immunoSEQ multiplex PCR, the repertoire was profiled, and TCRdb retains in-frame clones only, with some absent. The table lists about 84,000 clones, roughly 84% of them singletons, with 2.5% to 3% in the top ten. This specimen was CD4+ or CD8+ T cells sorted from blood, taken in a trial of the OX40 agonist ivuxolimab. All receptors come from an adult with an advanced solid tumor such as melanoma, head and neck, liver or kidney cancer.

The chain has TRBV18 and TRBJ2-7, with TRBD1 identical over 9 bases. Germline CDR1 reads KGHSH; CDR2 reads LQKENI. The CDR3 covers 16 residues. The J segment lost 1 base and the V segment lost 2 bases, leaving 6 bases of the junction unmatched. The CDR3 sequence: CASSPTSGTGSYEQYV. CDR3 DNA sequence: TGTGCCAGCTCACCAACCTCCGGGACAGGGTCCTACGAGCAGTACGTC.

The chain uses TRBV7-2 and TRBJ2-1; tentative D call: TRBD1 (5 bases). There are 11 residues in the CDR3. V shed 10 bases and J shed 7 bases, with 11 bases lying between them. Germline CDR1 is SGHTA and CDR2 is FQGNSA. CDR3 DNA: TGTGCCACCCAGGGCAGGAATGAGCAGTTCTTC. Translated: CATQGRNEQFF.

The rearrangement links TRBV11-2 to TRBJ2-7; D is possibly TRBD2 (5 bases). The CDR3 runs to 15 residues. CDR1 and CDR2 from the germline V gene are SGHAT and FQNNGV. The ends were cut back, 2 bases at V and 3 bases at J, with 14 bases in the middle. The CDR3 loop is CASSLSGSSNYEQYF. In DNA, the CDR3 is TGTGCCAGCAGCTTAAGCGGCTCCTCAAACTACGAGCAGTACTTC.

This clone was observed a single time. The chain uses TRBV7-2 and TRBJ2-7; D unclear. The V gene's germline CDR1 is SGHTA and CDR2 FQGNSA. The CDR3 consists of 14 residues. The V end lost 1 base, the J end lost 3 bases, and 10 bases lay between the germline ends. CDR3 bases: TGTGCCAGCAGCTTAGATTTCGCGAGCTACGAGCAGTACGTC. This codes for CASSLDFASYEQYV.

This clone was counted once. This sequence joins TRBV12-2 and TRBJ2-3. TRBV12-2 is reported as a pseudogene. CDR3 length equals 17 residues. CDR3 sequence reads: CASRLDFGGRSTDTQYF. The DNA of the CDR3 is TGTGCAAGTCGCTTAGACTTCGGGGGCAGATCGACAGATACGCAGTATTTT.

The V call is TRBV6-5, the J call TRBJ1-3; D not certain. Trimming took 8 bases from V and 0 from J, leaving 14 bases between them. Per germline, CDR1 MNHEY and CDR2 SVGAGI. CDR3 length: 15 residues. The chain's CDR3 is CASREQPYSGNTIYF. The DNA of the CDR3 is TGTGCCAGCCGAGAACAGCCTTACTCTGGAAACACCATATATTTT.

CDR3 bases: TGTGCCAGTACGGACAGGGCCGACTCCTACGAGCAGTACTTC. Protein product: CASTDRADSYEQYF. This sequence joins TRBV19 and TRBJ2-7; 8 nucleotides align to TRBD1. This CDR3 contains 14 residues. Germline lookup yields CDR1 LNHDA and CDR2 SQIVND (reference sequence). V lost 7 bases and J lost 0; bases outside the gene matches: 5.

A remark on this clone: The junction and the germline gene differ at one end; a read error may be behind it. The chain has TRBV5-1 and TRBJ2-3, with no clear D. The CDR3 has 14 amino acids. Germline V gives CDR1 SGHRS, CDR2 YFSETQ. The CDR3: CASTPSSGTDTQYF. CDR3 sequence (DNA): TGCGCCAGCACCCCCAGTTCGGGCACCGATACGCAGTATTTT.

The chain has TRBV11-2 and TRBJ2-1, with TRBD2 matching 13 bases. V lost 5 bases, J lost 6 bases, and 10 bases stayed unmatched. The CDR3 length is 17 residues. Germline V lookup: CDR1 SGHAT, CDR2 FQNNGV. The CDR3 coding sequence is TGTGCCAGCAGCCTATCCTTGACTAGCGGGGGGACCAATGAGCAGTTCTTC. Amino acids: CASSLSLTSGGTNEQFF.

The rearrangement joins TRBV30 to TRBJ1-1; D unresolved. V was trimmed by 5 bases and J by 1 base, leaving 8 bases between them. The CDR3 extends over 12 amino acids. Germline loops: CDR1 GTSNPN, CDR2 SVGIG (reference sequence). DNA of the CDR3: TGTGCCTGGCGGCCGGGGAACACTGAAGCTTTCTTT. It is translated as CAWRPGNTEAFF.

The chain is built from TRBV5-1 and TRBJ2-1, with a tentative D call TRBD2 (6 bases). There are 14 residues in the CDR3. Germline lookup yields CDR1 SGHRS and CDR2 YFSETQ. Trimming removed 3 bases at V and 4 bases at J, with 11 bases between. CDR3 residues: CASSSGGDYNEQFF. The CDR3 DNA is TGCGCCAGCAGCTCCGGGGGAGATTACAATGAGCAGTTCTTC.

This clone was detected only once. The chain links TRBV7-2 to TRBJ2-4; 7 bases agree with TRBD2. CDR3 length: 13 residues. Germline V gene sequence: CDR1 SGHTA, CDR2 FQGNSA. V was clipped by 3 bases and J by 7 bases; unmatched bases: 3. CDR3 DNA: TGTGCCAGCAGCTTTCGGGGGGAGAACATTCAGTACTTC. This encodes CASSFRGENIQYF.

This clone occurred once. The V gene is TRBV19, the J gene TRBJ1-5; the match to TRBD1 covers 8 bases. V gave up 6 bases and J gave up 3 bases; unmatched junction bases: 7. CDR3 size: 15 residues. Germline V gene lookup returns CDR1 LNHDA and CDR2 SQIVND (reference sequence). The CDR3 protein is CASSSGQVNNQPQHF. The DNA of the CDR3 is TGTGCCAGTAGCTCGGGACAGGTCAACAATCAGCCCCAGCATTTT.

The V and J genes are TRBV6-6 and TRBJ2-1, with 10 nucleotides matching TRBD1. The junction had 12 bases not matched to a gene; V was cut back by 5 bases and J by 8 bases. CDR3 length: 16 residues. The germline V gene encodes CDR1 MNHNY and CDR2 SVGAGI (reference sequence). The CDR3 protein is CASSTPRDRGRDEQFF. As DNA, the CDR3 is TGTGCCAGCAGTACGCCCCGGGACAGGGGTAGGGATGAGCAGTTCTTC.

The chain links TRBV18 to TRBJ1-4, with D unresolved. The CDR3 is 17 residues long. The V gene's germline CDR1 is KGHSH and CDR2 LQKENI. V was pared by 2 bases and J by 8 bases, with 21 bases between. The CDR3 nucleotides are TGTGCCAGCTCACCATCGAGTTTGGGGAGTGGCTTAGAAAAACTGTTTTTT. Its translation is CASSPSSLGSGLEKLFF.

The chain combines TRBV7-2 with TRBJ2-5; 9 bases are shared with TRBD2. This CDR3 comprises 15 residues. The germline V gene has CDR1 SGHTA and CDR2 FQGNSA. V gave up 3 bases and J gave up 2 bases; unmatched junction bases: 4. The CDR3 bases are TGTGCCAGCAGCTTCCAAGCGGGGGGTCAAGAGACCCAGTACTTC. It specifies CASSFQAGGQETQYF.

The V call is TRBV6-1, the J call TRBJ1-1; D might be TRBD1 (5 bases). Looked up from germline, CDR1 is MNHNS and CDR2 is SASEGT. The CDR3 loop spans 14 amino acids. Trimming removed 6 bases from V and 3 bases from J, with 14 bases in between. CDR3 coding DNA: TGTGCCAGCAGCGACACAGGTTATTACACTGAAGCTTTCTTT. Its protein is CASSDTGYYTEAFF.

The J gene is TRBJ2-1, the V gene TRBV5-1; D is undetermined. The CDR3 is 13 amino acids. From germline, CDR1 is SGHRS and CDR2 YFSETQ. V gave up 0 bases and J gave up 4 bases, with 5 bases separating them. The CDR3 region is CASSLAQYNEQFF. The CDR3 DNA reads TGCGCCAGCAGCTTGGCGCAGTACAATGAGCAGTTCTTC.

V and J are TRBV7-2 and TRBJ2-1; maybe TRBD1 (5 bases). Germline CDR1 SGHTA, CDR2 FQGNSA. V was shortened by 5 bases and J by 7 bases, with 12 bases between the two germline ends. The length of the CDR3 is 13 residues. CDR3 region: CASSVRVGNEQFF. CDR3 nucleotide sequence: TGTGCCAGCAGCGTCAGGGTAGGGAATGAGCAGTTCTTC.

The table lists this clone with a few counts. This chain uses TRBV18 with TRBJ2-1, with 7 bases aligning to TRBD2. The CDR3 contains 20 residues. Germline V gives CDR1 KGHSH, CDR2 LQKENI. V was pared by 3 bases and J by 0 bases, with 17 bases of the junction left unmatched. The CDR3 protein is CASSPPLGGGYKSSYNEQFF. The CDR3 DNA reads as TGTGCCAGCTCACCCCCACTGGGCGGGGGATATAAGAGCTCCTACAATGAGCAGTTCTTC.

The chain uses TRBV5-8 and TRBJ2-4, with D hard to call. This CDR3 region has 15 residues. V was clipped by 3 bases and J by 2 bases, with 12 bases between them. The germline V gene encodes CDR1 SGHTS and CDR2 YDEGEE. This CDR3 reads CASSSEMVTKNIQYF. The DNA for the CDR3 is TGTGCCAGCAGCTCAGAGATGGTGACCAAAAACATTCAGTACTTC.

The CDR3 reads CASSEPLTGTGGYQPQHF. The CDR3 DNA reads as TGCGCCAGCAGTGAGCCCCTAACAGGGACAGGGGGCTATCAGCCCCAGCATTTT. The chain uses TRBV10-2 and TRBJ1-5, with 12 positions matching TRBD1. The CDR3 totals 18 residues. Germline CDR1 and CDR2: WSHSY and SAAADI. V shed 2 bases, J shed 5 bases, and the junction held 10 bases outside the gene matches.

The chain couples TRBV5-6 to TRBJ1-1; D gene uncertain. There are 15 residues in the CDR3. Per the germline V gene, CDR1 is SGHDT and CDR2 is YYEEEE. V was cut by 3 bases and J by 0 bases, with 12 bases left in between. DNA of the CDR3: TGTGCCAGCAGCTATAGCCCGGGCATGAACACTGAAGCTTTCTTT. This sequence encodes CASSYSPGMNTEAFF.

V and J are TRBV13 and TRBJ2-3; 8 positions match TRBD2. The CDR3 sequence is 17 residues long. Looked up from germline, CDR1 is PRHDT and CDR2 is FYEKMQ (reference sequence). With V trimmed by 0 bases and J by 0 bases, 5 bases remained unmatched. CDR3 nucleotide sequence: TGTGCCAGCAGCTTAGGGTTAGCGGGGACTAGCACAGATACGCAGTATTTT. Translation gives CASSLGLAGTSTDTQYF.

The rearrangement links TRBV2 to TRBJ1-6; 7 bases map to TRBD1. There are 15 residues in the CDR3. Germline V lookup: CDR1 SNHLY, CDR2 FYNNEI. V was pared by 8 bases and J by 3 bases, with 7 bases of the junction left unmatched. CDR3 in amino acids: CASAGTDFYNSPLHF. DNA for the CDR3: TGTGCCAGCGCCGGGACAGATTTCTATAATTCACCCCTCCACTTT. The full variable domain, with the rest looked up from reference TRBV2 and TRBJ1-6, is EPEVTQTPSHQVTQMGQEVILRCVPISNHLYFYWYRQILGQKVEFLVSFYNNEISEKSEIFDDQFSVERPDGSNFTLKIRSTKLEDSAMYFCASAGTDFYNSPLHFGNGTRLTVT.

The genes are TRBV6-1 and TRBJ1-2; 8 nucleotides match TRBD1. The V segment lost 5 bases and the J segment 8 bases; nucleotides outside the gene matches: 7. The CDR3 has 13 residues. CDR1 is MNHNS and CDR2 is SASEGT in the germline V gene. This CDR3 is CASSLDRGYGYTF. CDR3 sequence (DNA): TGTGCCAGCAGTCTTGACAGGGGATACGGCTACACCTTC.

This chain connects TRBV7-9 to TRBJ1-2; TRBD1 agrees at 9 bases. Germline V gene sequence: CDR1 SEHNR, CDR2 FQNEAQ (reference sequence). V shed 5 bases, J shed 3 bases, and the junction held 4 bases outside the gene matches. CDR3 size: 14 residues. The CDR3 DNA is TGTGCCAGCAGCCTGGGACAGGGCGACTATGGCTACACCTTC. Amino acids: CASSLGQGDYGYTF.